This TCR beta chain came from a study of blood T cell repertoires in COVID-19. About the study: Some COVID-19 samples were acute and others convalescent; all came from the United States, Italy and Spain.

The method was immunoSEQ multiplex PCR; TCRdb's version includes in-frame clones alone and lacks a portion of them. This sample yields 190,000 or so clones, of which approximately 86% are seen a single time; less than 3.5% belongs to the top ten. The CDR3 loop spans 16 amino acids. The germline V gene has CDR1 SGHVS and CDR2 FQNEAQ. Trimming removed 5 bases from V and 1 base from J, with 16 bases in between. This TCR was recovered from a man aged 35 to 55 with active or convalescent COVID-19. The gene calls are TRBV7-8 and TRBJ2-3, with unresolved D. Material for sequencing was peripheral blood. CDR3 loop: CASSLHGLRGTDTQYF. The CDR3 region has the DNA TGTGCCAGCAGCCTGCACGGTTTACGAGGCACAGATACGCAGTATTTT.